Detailed here is one T cell receptor (beta chain). It has no known antigen specificity. No clone much larger than this one lies a single base away; base qualities are absent. Blood samples were collected up to 4 times in the first month after transplant and then at least monthly when available. This sample is drawn from a study of graft-versus-host responses after intestinal transplantation (dated by TCRdb to the early 2020s). As for the study more broadly: The transplants that recipients received were multivisceral, liver-intestinal, or isolated intestinal. Donor T cell macrochimerism was defined as a peak of at least 4% donor T cells among recipient peripheral blood mononuclear cells. Alloreactive clones were identified by sequencing pre-transplant mixed lymphocyte reaction products and comparing these products with unstimulated pre-transplant donor and recipient T cells. Samples from a few later patients were sequenced in-house on an Illumina MiSeq with MiXCR processing rather than by the commercial service. Every recipient was given anti-thymocyte globulin induction, followed by about 3 years of maintenance tacrolimus and steroids. The cohort enrolled some 23 intestinal transplant recipients including one retransplant, and a few patients lacking pretransplant specimens were excluded. After intestinal transplantation, graft-versus-host and host-versus-graft alloreactive T cell clones were followed in the graft, circulation and bone marrow using bulk TCR-beta CDR3 sequencing.

Points the paper makes about the study in general: Early after transplant, peak levels of circulating GvH clones were found to be associated with declines in HvG clones. In patients with donor T cell macrochimerism, the allografts had high GvH to HvG T cell clonal ratios. GvH clones turned up in recipient bone marrow, with some appearing earlier in ileal mucosa or blood, a pattern consistent with an intestinal mucosal origin. The conclusions were limited by the relatively low number and heterogeneity of the intestinal transplant patients.

Cut back by 7 bases and 4 bases, the V and J ends lie 13 bases apart. CDR1 and CDR2 (SGHRS, YFSETQ) derive from the germline V gene. Taken from cysteine to phenylalanine, the CDR3 has 13 residues. Only CDR3 DNA remains: 39 bases, in frame from the first base. The library was prepared using the immunoSEQ multiplex PCR assay. High-throughput TCR-beta CDR3 sequencing of genomic DNA from most patients was performed by Adaptive Biotechnologies. Regarding the original processing steps: Adaptive's ImmunoSEQ software supplied the TCR sequencing data for around 17 patients, while MiXCR and VDJtools were used to process a few other patients. Because the origin of CDR3 nucleotide sequences shared between donor and recipient could not be assigned, those sequences were removed. To be classed as alloreactive, a clone needed at least 2-fold expansion over unstimulated cells and a minimum CFSE-low frequency of 0.002% (template counts) or 0.001% (read counts). Clones detected in sequenced pre-transplant spleen, lymph node, or MLR CFSE-low populations of the donor or recipient were defined as mappable. Cumulative frequency of alloreactive clones was calculated as a percentage of all sequences weighted by copy number. TCRdb took over this immuneACCESS table, retaining in-frame rearrangements with V and J assigned. Such tables are incomplete; in checked studies, under half of the missing clones stem from an unresolved V gene, and the remainder is unexplained. V and J calls plus clone size are reproduced from that table; the DNA served to infer D and trimming. Counted in this sample were 85,000 to 100,000 clones; about 82% of them appeared once. Clones ranked in the top ten supply approximately 1.5% of the sample.

The sequence was obtained from a human patient who received an intestinal transplant, so some T cells may come from the graft donor. The chain employs TRBV5-1 and TRBJ2-3; the D segment cannot be called with confidence. This material consisted of PBMCs, taken 255 days after intestinal transplant. The DNA reads TGCGCCAGCGGGCCCCCCGTAGCAGATACGCAGTATTTT. It specifies CASGPPVADTQYF.